These 25 T cell receptor beta chains originate from one sample sequenced in a study of blood T cell repertoires in COVID-19. The repertoire was sequenced with immunoSEQ multiplex PCR; TCRdb's copy has only in-frame clones and lacks some. The data hold approximately 170,000 clones, with about 86% observed a single time. Specimen: PBMCs or T cells enriched from blood (not recorded which). The source is a woman aged 45-59 years in a cohort exposed to, infected with or recovered from COVID-19 (not recorded which).

The rearrangement links TRBV6-2 or TRBV6-3 to TRBJ1-2, with 9 nucleotides matching TRBD1. V was clipped by 6 bases and J by 4 bases; unmatched bases: 6. The CDR3 is made up of 14 amino acids. The germline V gene encodes CDR1 MNHEY and CDR2 SVGEGT. CDR3 bases: TGTGCCAGCAGCCGGGACAGGGATATCTATGGCTACACCTTC. Residues: CASSRDRDIYGYTF.

V usage is TRBV5-1 and J usage is TRBJ1-5; tentative D call: TRBD1 (6 bases). The CDR3 runs 15 residues. Between the trimmed V and J ends, which lost 1 base and 0 bases, there was a span of 8 bases. The V gene's germline CDR1 is SGHRS and CDR2 YFSETQ. The CDR3 region is CASSLTGNSNQPQHF. The DNA for the CDR3 is TGCGCCAGCAGCTTGACAGGGAATAGCAATCAGCCCCAGCATTTT.

V gene TRBV10-3 combines with J gene TRBJ1-2, with D possibly TRBD1 on 5 matching bases. The germline V and J ends were trimmed by 3 bases and 5 bases, with 13 bases remaining between them. The CDR3 is 14 amino acids. Germline assignment: CDR1 ENHRY and CDR2 SYGVKD. This CDR3 reads CAISDRVNLYGYTF. CDR3 in DNA: TGTGCCATCAGTGACAGGGTGAACCTTTATGGCTACACCTTC.

This clone came up a few times. The rearrangement uses TRBV5-5 and TRBJ1-1, with D perhaps TRBD1 (5 bases). V lost 4 bases and J lost 0, with 10 bases in between. From germline, CDR1 is SGHKS and CDR2 YYEKEE (reference sequence). The CDR3 has 14 amino acids. The CDR3 sequence is CASSKDRVNTEAFF. DNA of the CDR3: TGTGCCAGCAGCAAAGACAGAGTGAACACTGAAGCTTTCTTT.

The rearrangement links TRBV3-1 (or the pseudogene TRBV3-2) to TRBJ2-2; D may be TRBD1 (6 bases). The CDR3 runs 17 residues. From germline, CDR1 is LGHDT and CDR2 YNNKEL (reference sequence). Trimming took off 0 bases at V and 5 bases at J, with 16 bases between the two ends. The CDR3 loop is CASSQERSGGKTGELFF. The CDR3 DNA reads as TGTGCCAGCAGCCAAGAGCGGTCTGGGGGCAAAACCGGGGAGCTGTTTTTT.

This clone has a count of ten or more. The rearrangement uses TRBV15 and TRBJ1-5; D possibly corresponds to TRBD1 (5 bases). CDR1 is LNHNV and CDR2 is YYDKDF in the germline V gene (reference sequence). The CDR3 has 14 residues. The V and J ends lost 5 bases and 2 bases respectively, with 10 bases between them. The CDR3 loop is CATSLQTGNQPQHF. In DNA form, the CDR3 reads TGTGCCACCAGCCTTCAGACAGGCAATCAGCCCCAGCATTTT.

The chain links TRBV19 to TRBJ2-1; the match to TRBD2 covers 12 bases. The CDR3 length is 17 residues. Germline CDR1 and CDR2: LNHDA and SQIVND (reference sequence). V lost 7 bases to trimming and J lost 6 bases; unmatched junction nucleotides: 13. As DNA, the CDR3 is TGTGCCAGTACCCCCCCCCTCACTAGCGGGGGGCTCAATGAGCAGTTCTTC. Amino acid sequence: CASTPPLTSGGLNEQFF.

The rearrangement links TRBV7-9 to TRBJ2-5, with TRBD1 identical over 8 bases. Losses at the gene ends were 5 bases for V and 4 bases for J; bases not matched to a gene: 12. The CDR3 contains 16 residues. CDR1 is SEHNR and CDR2 is FQNEAQ in the germline V gene (reference sequence). CDR3 DNA sequence: TGTGCCAGCAGCCGTACCGGGACAGGTGTCCGAGAGACCCAGTACTTC. It encodes CASSRTGTGVRETQYF. Variable domain in full (rest from reference TRBV7-9 and TRBJ2-5): DTGVSQNPRHKITKRGQNVTFRCDPISEHNRLYWYRQTLGQGPEFLTYFQNEAQLEKSRLLSDRFSAERPKGSFSTLEIQRTEQGDSAMYLCASSRTGTGVRETQYFGPGTRLLVL.

The rearrangement joins TRBV6-5 to TRBJ1-6; TRBD1 might be the D (5 bases). CDR1 and CDR2 from the germline V gene are MNHEY and SVGAGI. V lost 8 bases, J lost 8 bases, and 13 bases lay in between. This CDR3 comprises 13 residues. The CDR3 DNA follows: TGTGCCAGCCTGGCGGGGCAGGATTCACCCCTCCACTTT. It yields the protein CASLAGQDSPLHF.

This clone was recorded once. CDR3: CASSPFRGYTDTQYF. For the CDR3, the DNA is TGTGCCAGCAGCCCCTTTAGGGGGTACACAGATACGCAGTATTTT. This sequence joins TRBV7-3 and TRBJ2-3; D is perhaps TRBD1 (6 bases). V was clipped by 5 bases and J by 2 bases, with 14 bases between them. Germline V gene lookup returns CDR1 SGHTA and CDR2 FQGTGA. There are 15 residues in the CDR3.

This clone was picked up a small number of times. The chain combines TRBV7-8 with TRBJ1-1, with 7 nucleotides matching TRBD1. The CDR3 extends over 13 amino acids. Germline V gene sequence: CDR1 SGHVS, CDR2 FQNEAQ. After removal of 6 bases from V and 5 bases from J, the junction contained 6 bases not matched to a gene. CDR3 sequence reads: CASRTGRGTEAFF. In DNA, the CDR3 is TGTGCCAGCAGGACAGGGCGAGGGACTGAAGCTTTCTTT.

This clone was picked up a small number of times. V and J are TRBV3-1 (or the pseudogene TRBV3-2) and TRBJ1-5; D is unclear. Germline-derived CDR1 and CDR2 are LGHDT and YNNKEL (reference sequence). V gave up 1 base and J gave up 7 bases, with 14 bases separating them. The length of the CDR3 is 15 residues. The CDR3 here is CASSQGTPGGQPQHF. The CDR3 DNA sequence: TGTGCCAGCAGCCAAGGAACGCCAGGAGGGCAGCCCCAGCATTTT.

The chain recombines TRBV10-3 with TRBJ2-1; TRBD2 matches 10 bases. This CDR3 has 14 residues. V gave up 4 bases and J gave up 5 bases; unmatched junction bases: 2. Germline CDR1 reads ENHRY; CDR2 reads SYGVKD. This CDR3 is CAISGSGGDNEQFF. The CDR3, as DNA: TGTGCCATCAGTGGGAGCGGGGGGGACAATGAGCAGTTCTTC.

The V and J genes are TRBV21-1 and TRBJ2-3; the D segment call TRBD2 is taken from the table without a DNA check. TRBV21-1 is tagged as a pseudogene. The CDR3 spans 17 residues. The chain's CDR3 is CASTFSREFAVADTQYF. The CDR3 DNA follows: TGTGCCAGCACCTTCTCGAGGGAGTTCGCCGTCGCAGATACGCAGTATTTT.

A word on this clone: Other DNA sequences in this specimen translate into the identical CDR3. V gene TRBV10-3 combines with J gene TRBJ2-5; D is unresolved. Trimming pared 4 bases from V and 2 bases from J, leaving 8 bases between. The CDR3 length is 13 residues. Germline lookup yields CDR1 ENHRY and CDR2 SYGVKD. In DNA form, the CDR3 reads TGTGCCATCAGTGTCACCGGGCAAGAGACCCAGTACTTC. It codes for CAISVTGQETQYF.

The chain couples TRBV13 to TRBJ1-6, with D possibly being TRBD1 (6 bases). V was cut by 0 bases and J by 5 bases, with 11 bases left in between. The CDR3 is 16 residues long. Germline assignment: CDR1 PRHDT and CDR2 FYEKMQ (reference sequence). CDR3 loop: CASSLGGTKNNSPLHF. The CDR3, as DNA: TGTGCCAGCAGCTTAGGAGGGACAAAGAATAATTCACCCCTCCACTTT. Full variable domain (missing parts from reference TRBV13 and TRBJ1-6): AAGVIQSPRHLIKEKRETATLKCYPIPRHDTVYWYQQGPGQDPQFLISFYEKMQSDKGSIPDRFSAQQFSDYHSELNMSSLELGDSALYFCASSLGGTKNNSPLHFGNGTRLTVT.

The chain has TRBV19 and TRBJ1-5, with 7 bases identical to TRBD1. With V trimmed by 6 bases and J by 5 bases, 4 bases remained unmatched. CDR1 LNHDA and CDR2 SQIVND come from the germline V gene (reference sequence). The CDR3 runs 13 residues. The CDR3: CASSGQAYQPQHF. Here the CDR3 DNA reads TGTGCCAGTAGCGGACAGGCTTATCAGCCCCAGCATTTT.

This clone has just one count. Other DNA sequences in this sample translate to the same CDR3. The V gene is TRBV3-1 (or the pseudogene TRBV3-2), the J gene TRBJ2-7; 11 positions match TRBD1. CDR1 and CDR2 from the germline V gene are LGHDT and YNNKEL (reference sequence). V lost 1 base to trimming and J lost 2 bases; unmatched junction nucleotides: 1. The length of the CDR3 is 15 residues. The CDR3 protein is CASSQGTGGAYEQYF. CDR3 nucleotide sequence: TGTGCCAGCAGCCAAGGGACAGGGGGCGCCTACGAGCAGTACTTC.

The V call is TRBV19, the J call TRBJ1-4, with unresolved D. The CDR3 is 13 amino acids. CDR1 and CDR2 (germline): LNHDA, SQIVND (reference sequence). Trimming took 4 bases from V and 7 from J, leaving 10 bases between them. Here the CDR3 DNA reads TGTGCCAGTAGTACCACAAGAGGTGAAAAACTGTTTTTT. Its protein is CASSTTRGEKLFF.

This rearrangement joins TRBV27 to TRBJ2-7; 8 positions agree with TRBD1. V lost 6 bases and J lost 3; bases outside the gene matches: 10. Germline-derived CDR1 and CDR2 are MNHEY and SMNVEV (reference sequence). The CDR3 is 15 residues long. CDR3 nucleotides: TGTGCCAGCAGGAAGGACAGGGAGCAGTTCTACGAGCAGTACTTC. Protein product: CASRKDREQFYEQYF.

The rearrangement joins TRBV7-6 to TRBJ2-1, with D perhaps matching TRBD1 (5 bases). The CDR3 has 12 residues. V was trimmed by 2 bases and J by 15 bases, leaving 14 bases between them. Germline V gene data show CDR1 as SGHVS and CDR2 as FNYEAQ. The CDR3 is CASSLLLGAWFF. CDR3 in DNA: TGTGCCAGCAGCTTATTGTTAGGGGCTTGGTTCTTC. Combining the CDR3 with reference TRBV7-6 and TRBJ2-1 gives the whole variable domain GAGVSQSPRYKVTKRGQDVALRCDPISGHVSLYWYRQALGQGPEFLTYFNYEAQQDKSGLPNDRFSAERPEGSISTLTIQRTEQRDSAMYRCASSLLLGAWFFGPGTRLTVL.

The chain recombines TRBV19 with TRBJ2-1; perhaps TRBD2 as D (5 bases). Germline CDR1 is LNHDA and CDR2 is SQIVND (reference sequence). The CDR3 contains 12 residues. Trimming left V 4 bases short and J 5 bases short, with 6 bases between. CDR3 loop: CASSRRNNEQFF. In DNA, the CDR3 is TGTGCCAGTAGTAGGAGGAACAATGAGCAGTTCTTC.

The chain uses TRBV19 and TRBJ2-5; maybe TRBD2 (5 bases). Per the germline V gene, CDR1 is LNHDA and CDR2 is SQIVND (reference sequence). The CDR3 spans 13 residues. Trimming took 5 bases from V and 5 from J, leaving 12 bases between them. The CDR3 is CASSPTWEETQYF. CDR3 coding DNA: TGTGCCAGTAGTCCGACCTGGGAGGAGACCCAGTACTTC.

The DNA of the CDR3 is TGTGCCAGCAGCTTAAGTAATGCTCAGGGGGCGTTCCGGGAGACCCAGTACTTC. Its translation is CASSLSNAQGAFRETQYF. The rearrangement uses TRBV7-9 and TRBJ2-5; 8 bases fit TRBD1. There are 18 residues in the CDR3. Germline loops: CDR1 SEHNR, CDR2 FQNEAQ (reference sequence). V shed 2 bases and J 5 bases; nucleotides not matched to a gene: 16.

The rearrangement joins TRBV9 to TRBJ2-2; D possibly corresponds to TRBD2 (6 bases). The V gene lost 7 bases and the J gene lost 5 bases, with 9 bases spanning the gap. Looked up from germline, CDR1 is SGDLS and CDR2 is YYNGEE. The CDR3 runs 12 residues. CDR3 amino acids: CASRGITGELFF. CDR3 bases: TGTGCCAGCCGGGGGATAACCGGGGAGCTGTTTTTT.